This TCR beta chain derives from a study of beta chain features in type 1 diabetes. Points from the study as a whole: In cDNA sequencing, cells with high TCR expression could be over-represented.

Isolated RNA was reverse transcribed in full, so expressed TCRB transcripts were sequenced. TCRdb keeps only in-frame clones here, not all; method: immunoSEQ multiplex PCR. The profile shows fewer than 500,000 clones, about 14% of them singletons. A few counts support this clone. The antigen remains unidentified. A heparinised blood draw that averaged about 100 mL was obtained once from each donor. Purity of each sorted population was above 95%. Germline V gene lookup returns CDR1 LGHNA and CDR2 YSLEER. V dropped 0 bases and J dropped 4 bases, with 15 bases sitting between them. This CDR3 has 16 amino acids.

Sequencing was performed on naive CD4+ T cells from blood. The chain has TRBV4-3 and TRBJ1-2, with TRBD1 as a possible D gene (5 bases). The origin of this receptor is a young man in good health. The CDR3 DNA reads as TGCGCCAGCAGCCAAGAGGGGAGCGGGGACCTCTATGGCTACACCTTC. Protein: CASSQEGSGDLYGYTF.